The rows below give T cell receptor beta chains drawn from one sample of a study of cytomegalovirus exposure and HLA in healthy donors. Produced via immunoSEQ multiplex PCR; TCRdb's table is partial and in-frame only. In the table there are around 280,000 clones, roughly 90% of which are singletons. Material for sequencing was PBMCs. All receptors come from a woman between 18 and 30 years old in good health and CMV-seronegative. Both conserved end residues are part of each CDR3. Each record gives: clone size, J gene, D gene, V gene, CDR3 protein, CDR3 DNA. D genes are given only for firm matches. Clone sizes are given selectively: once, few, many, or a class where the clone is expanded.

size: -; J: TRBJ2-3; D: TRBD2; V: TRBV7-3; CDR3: CASSLRPSGGTDTQYF; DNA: TGTGCCAGCAGCTTAAGGCCTAGCGGGGGCACAGATACGCAGTATTTT
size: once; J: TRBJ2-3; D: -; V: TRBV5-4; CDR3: CASSLGTSGFEQYF; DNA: TGTGCCAGCAGCTTGGGGACTTCGGGGTTTGAGCAGTATTTT
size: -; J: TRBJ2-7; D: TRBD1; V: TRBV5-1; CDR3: CASSLIAGGVYEQYF; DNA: TGCGCCAGCAGCTTAATCGCAGGGGGCGTTTACGAGCAGTACTTC
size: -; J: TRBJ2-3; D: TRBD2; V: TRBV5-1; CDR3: CASSLGGLAGSDTQYF; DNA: TGCGCCAGCAGCTTGGGTGGACTAGCGGGGTCAGATACGCAGTATTTT
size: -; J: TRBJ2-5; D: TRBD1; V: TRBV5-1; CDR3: CASKLGTGYETQYF; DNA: TGCGCCAGCAAGCTGGGGACAGGATACGAGACCCAGTACTTC
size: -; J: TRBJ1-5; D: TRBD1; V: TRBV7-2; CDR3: CASSQQGGLGQPQHF; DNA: TGTGCCAGCAGCCAACAGGGGGGGCTCGGTCAGCCCCAGCATTTT
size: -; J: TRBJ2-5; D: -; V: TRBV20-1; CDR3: CSAPHQETQYF; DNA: TGCAGTGCCCCTCACCAAGAGACCCAGTACTTC
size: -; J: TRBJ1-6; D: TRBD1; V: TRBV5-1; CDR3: CASSLGATGGPAGSGSPLHF; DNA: TGCGCCAGCAGCTTGGGGGCGACAGGGGGCCCGGCGGGATCGGGTTCACCCCTCCACTTT
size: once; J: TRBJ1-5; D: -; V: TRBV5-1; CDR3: CASSLDGQQGQPQHF; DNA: TGCGCCAGCAGCTTGGATGGCCAACAGGGTCAGCCCCAGCATTTT
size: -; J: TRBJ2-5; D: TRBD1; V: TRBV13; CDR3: CASSLQGAETQYF; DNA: TGTGCCAGCAGCTTACAGGGGGCCGAGACCCAGTACTTC
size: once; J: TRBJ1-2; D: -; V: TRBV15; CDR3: CATSRASGLPTGYTF; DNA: TGTGCCACCAGCAGAGCCTCGGGACTTCCAACTGGCTACACCTTC
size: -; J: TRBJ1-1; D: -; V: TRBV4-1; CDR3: CASSQRRPEEHTEAFF; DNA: TGCGCCAGCAGCCAACGGCGGCCCGAAGAACACACTGAAGCTTTCTTT
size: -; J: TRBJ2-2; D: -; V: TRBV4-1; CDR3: CASSQGQGSNTGELFF; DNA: TGCGCCAGCAGCCAAGGGCAGGGCTCGAACACCGGGGAGCTGTTTTTT
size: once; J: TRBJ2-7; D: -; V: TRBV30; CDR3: CAWSGNRNEQYF; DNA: TGTGCCTGGAGTGGGAACAGAAACGAGCAGTACTTC
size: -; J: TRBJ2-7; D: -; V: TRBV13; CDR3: CASSPDRYEQYF; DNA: TGTGCCAGCAGCCCCGATCGGTACGAGCAGTACTTC
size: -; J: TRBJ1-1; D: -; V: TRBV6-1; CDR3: CASSEPGEAFF; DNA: TGTGCCAGCAGTGAACCCGGGGAAGCTTTCTTT
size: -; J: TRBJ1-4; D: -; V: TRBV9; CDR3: CASSVGGEAHEKLFF; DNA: TGTGCCAGCAGCGTAGGGGGAGAAGCCCATGAAAAACTGTTTTTT